The rows below give T cell receptor beta chains drawn from one sample of a study of cytomegalovirus exposure and HLA in healthy donors. TCRdb keeps only in-frame clones here, not all; method: immunoSEQ multiplex PCR. The sample carries under 250,000 clones, around 77% recorded once. The sequenced material came from PBMCs. Receptors were obtained from a woman aged 25 to 39 in good health and CMV-seronegative. Each CDR3 is given with its conserved first and last residue. A D gene is named only where the DNA matches it firmly. Some rows mark clone size as missing; the rest say once, few, many or name a class of expanded clone.

size: -; J: TRBJ2-1; V: TRBV19; D: -; DNA: TGTGCCAGTAGTGTGACGGGGGCCTACAATGAGCAGTTCTTC; CDR3: CASSVTGAYNEQFF
size: once; J: TRBJ2-7; V: TRBV5-4; D: TRBD2; DNA: TGTGCCAGCAGCTTGGGACTAGCGGGATCCTACGAGCAGTACTTC; CDR3: CASSLGLAGSYEQYF
size: -; J: TRBJ1-1; V: TRBV7-9; D: TRBD1; DNA: TGTGCCAGCAGCAACAGGGGGAACACTGAAGCTTTCTTT; CDR3: CASSNRGNTEAFF
size: -; J: TRBJ2-1; V: TRBV7-9; D: -; DNA: TGTGCCAGCAGACTATACGGGGGTGAGCAGTTCTTC; CDR3: CASRLYGGEQFF
size: -; J: TRBJ2-7; V: TRBV15; D: TRBD1; DNA: TGTGCCACCAGCAATGAGGGACAGGCCGCCTCCTACGAGCAGTACTTC; CDR3: CATSNEGQAASYEQYF
size: -; J: TRBJ2-5; V: TRBV19; D: TRBD1; DNA: TGTGCCAGTAGTCAGAGGGGGCCGGAGACCCAGTACTTC; CDR3: CASSQRGPETQYF
size: -; J: TRBJ2-3; V: TRBV11-2; D: TRBD2; DNA: TGTGCCAGCAGAAAAGTAGCGGGAGGGGCAGATACGCAGTATTTT; CDR3: CASRKVAGGADTQYF
size: -; J: TRBJ2-1; V: TRBV27; D: TRBD1; DNA: TGTGCCAGCAGTTATCGCCCAACGGGACAGGGGCCGACGAATGAGCAGTTCTTC; CDR3: CASSYRPTGQGPTNEQFF
size: -; J: TRBJ2-3; V: TRBV28; D: -; DNA: TGTGCCAGCGCCTTTTGGGGGCAGGCAGATACGCAGTATTTT; CDR3: CASAFWGQADTQYF
size: -; J: TRBJ2-5; V: TRBV9; D: TRBD2; DNA: TGTGCCAGCAGCGTAGACGGGACTAGCTATGGTTTGGAGACCCAGTACTTC; CDR3: CASSVDGTSYGLETQYF
size: -; J: TRBJ2-3; V: TRBV4-1; D: TRBD2; DNA: TGCGCCAGCAGCCAAACTCCACTCCGGCGGGAGTTCGCAGATACGCAGTATTTT; CDR3: CASSQTPLRREFADTQYF
size: -; J: TRBJ1-1; V: TRBV30; D: TRBD1; DNA: TGTGCCTGGAGTGTACGGACAGGGGGCAGTTCGGTGAACACTGAAGCTTTCTTT; CDR3: CAWSVRTGGSSVNTEAFF
size: once; J: TRBJ1-2; V: TRBV7-9; D: -; DNA: TGTGCCAGCAGCTTAAATGGCGGCCTTAACTATGGCTACACCTTC; CDR3: CASSLNGGLNYGYTF
size: -; J: TRBJ2-5; V: TRBV2; D: -; DNA: TGTGCCAGCAGTGGCGGTCAAGAGACCCAGTACTTC; CDR3: CASSGGQETQYF
size: -; J: TRBJ2-7; V: TRBV14; D: -; DNA: TGTGCCAGCAGCCTTCTGGGGGGCGAGCAGTACTTC; CDR3: CASSLLGGEQYF
size: -; J: TRBJ2-3; V: TRBV19; D: TRBD2; DNA: TGTGCCAGTAGAAAAGCGGGAGGCACAGATACGCAGTATTTT; CDR3: CASRKAGGTDTQYF
size: once; J: TRBJ1-2; V: TRBV7-4; D: -; DNA: TGTGCCAGCAGCTTTCCAGTGAAAGTCTCTCACTATGGCTACACCTTC; CDR3: CASSFPVKVSHYGYTF
size: -; J: TRBJ2-7; V: TRBV7-2; D: TRBD2; DNA: TGTGCCAGCAGCTTAACGCGGGAGTCCTACGAGCAGTACTTC; CDR3: CASSLTRESYEQYF
size: -; J: TRBJ2-5; V: TRBV5-1; D: TRBD1; DNA: TGCGCCAGCAGCGAAAGGACAGGCCTATCTCGGACCCAGTACTTC; CDR3: CASSERTGLSRTQYF
size: -; J: TRBJ2-3; V: TRBV5-4; D: TRBD2; DNA: TGTGCCAGCAGCTTGGCTAGCGGAGACACAGATACGCAGTATTTT; CDR3: CASSLASGDTDTQYF
size: -; J: TRBJ2-3; V: TRBV10-3; D: TRBD2; DNA: TGTGCCATCGCCCTAGCGGGAGTAACAGATACGCAGTATTTT; CDR3: CAIALAGVTDTQYF
size: -; J: TRBJ1-6; V: TRBV5-1; D: -; DNA: TGCGCCAGCAGCTTGGGAGACTCGAATAATTCACCCCTCCACTTT; CDR3: CASSLGDSNNSPLHF
size: few; J: TRBJ1-1; V: TRBV5-1; D: -; DNA: TGCGCCAGCAGCTTGGTGGGGGCTGGGAACACTGAAGCTTTCTTT; CDR3: CASSLVGAGNTEAFF
size: few; J: TRBJ2-1; V: TRBV5-1; D: -; DNA: TGCGCCAGCAGCTTGGGTCAGGCCTACAATGAGCAGTTCTTC; CDR3: CASSLGQAYNEQFF
size: -; J: TRBJ2-7; V: TRBV29-1; D: -; DNA: TGCAGCGTCAAAGCAGGGACCTACGAGCAGTACTTC; CDR3: CSVKAGTYEQYF
size: -; J: TRBJ2-2; V: TRBV10-3; D: -; DNA: TGTGCCATCAGCCCCACTAAGGGGGTGGGCGGGGAGCTGTTTTTT; CDR3: CAISPTKGVGGELFF
size: -; J: TRBJ2-3; V: TRBV27; D: -; DNA: TGTGCCAGCAGTTTCGGAGACAGGTTCACAGATACGCAGTATTTT; CDR3: CASSFGDRFTDTQYF
size: -; J: TRBJ1-1; V: TRBV29-1; D: -; DNA: TGCAGCGCGGCCCCCCCAGGGTCGAACACTGAAGCTTTCTTT; CDR3: CSAAPPGSNTEAFF
size: -; J: TRBJ1-2; V: TRBV7-9; D: TRBD1; DNA: TGTGCCAGCAGCTTTCGCCCCCGGGACAGGGGCGTTCCAAGCGGCTACACCTTC; CDR3: CASSFRPRDRGVPSGYTF
size: -; J: TRBJ2-7; V: TRBV25-1; D: -; DNA: TGTGCCAGCTCCTCGAACCGTAAGGGGGACGAGCAGTACTTC; CDR3: CASSSNRKGDEQYF
size: -; J: TRBJ1-1; V: TRBV6-1; D: -; DNA: TGTGCCAGCCGCGGGGGCACTGAAGCTTTCTTT; CDR3: CASRGGTEAFF
size: -; J: TRBJ2-1; V: TRBV30; D: TRBD2; DNA: TGTGCCTGGAGGGATCAAAGCGGGAGGGCCACCAGCTCCTGCAATGAGCAGTTCTTC; CDR3: CAWRDQSGRATSSCNEQFF
size: -; J: TRBJ1-1; V: TRBV5-1; D: -; DNA: TGCGCCAGCAGCTTGAATCCGGACAATTTGGGGACTGAAGCTTTCTTT; CDR3: CASSLNPDNLGTEAFF
size: few; J: TRBJ2-6; V: TRBV5-8; D: -; DNA: TGTGCCAGCAGCTTATACAGGGCTGGGGCCAACGTCCTGACTTTC; CDR3: CASSLYRAGANVLTF
size: few; J: TRBJ1-2; V: TRBV30; D: -; DNA: TGTGCCTGGAAGAGGGGGACCGGCTATGGCTACACCTTC; CDR3: CAWKRGTGYGYTF
size: -; J: TRBJ1-2; V: TRBV30; D: -; DNA: TGTGCCTGGAGTTCCGCATCAGGGTTTTACTATGGCTACACCTTC; CDR3: CAWSSASGFYYGYTF
size: -; J: TRBJ1-1; V: TRBV7-9; D: TRBD1; DNA: TGTGCCAGCAGCTTAGCGGGTTTATGGACAGGGGGATTGAACACTGAAGCTTTCTTT; CDR3: CASSLAGLWTGGLNTEAFF
size: once; J: TRBJ2-2; V: TRBV2; D: TRBD1; DNA: TGTGCCAGCAGTGAAAGGGGCACAGGGGCCACCGGGGAGCTGTTTTTT; CDR3: CASSERGTGATGELFF
size: -; J: TRBJ2-5; V: TRBV2; D: -; DNA: TGTGCCAGCAGAGGGATAGCGGAGACCCAGTACTTC; CDR3: CASRGIAETQYF
size: once; J: TRBJ2-7; V: TRBV7-9; D: TRBD2; DNA: TGTGCCAGCAGCTCCCCGCTAGCGGGAGATTTTTACGAGCAGTACTTC; CDR3: CASSSPLAGDFYEQYF
size: -; J: TRBJ2-3; V: TRBV5-6; D: -; DNA: TGTGCCAGCAGCTTTACAGGGTTGAGCACAGATACGCAGTATTTT; CDR3: CASSFTGLSTDTQYF
size: -; J: TRBJ2-4; V: TRBV7-8; D: TRBD1; DNA: TGTGCCAGCAGCTTAGGTCTCGGGGCCGGGACAGGGGACGACATTCAGTACTTC; CDR3: CASSLGLGAGTGDDIQYF
size: -; J: TRBJ2-3; V: TRBV11-3; D: -; DNA: TGTGCCAGCAGCTTAGAACCCCACCCGGGAGATACGCAGTATTTT; CDR3: CASSLEPHPGDTQYF
size: -; J: TRBJ2-4; V: TRBV28; D: TRBD1; DNA: TGTGCCAGCAGTTACGGACAGGCTCTAGCCAAAAACATTCAGTACTTC; CDR3: CASSYGQALAKNIQYF
size: few; J: TRBJ2-7; V: TRBV7-8; D: -; DNA: TGTGCCAGCAGCCCGACGGGGTCCTTAGTCTACGAGCAGTACTTC; CDR3: CASSPTGSLVYEQYF
size: -; J: TRBJ2-1; V: TRBV29-1; D: TRBD2; DNA: TGCAGCGTTGAAGTAGGGTTAGCGGGGGCGTACAATGAGCAGTTCTTC; CDR3: CSVEVGLAGAYNEQFF
size: -; J: TRBJ2-7; V: TRBV5-1; D: -; DNA: TGCGCCAGCAGCTTGGACCAGGTGAGCTCCTACGAGCAGTACTTC; CDR3: CASSLDQVSSYEQYF
size: -; J: TRBJ2-7; V: TRBV10-3; D: -; DNA: TGTGCCATCAGGGACAGTAGAAGCTCCTACGAGCAGTACTTC; CDR3: CAIRDSRSSYEQYF